The present entry profiles one T cell receptor (beta chain) with its context. Its antigen is not yet known. Nothing much larger sits one base from this clone, and base qualities are not available. These data come from a study of shared clonotypes between healthy human individuals (dated by TCRdb to 2020 to 2022). At the level of the whole study: A couple of women and three men aged 18 to 49 years were included in the cohort. Per donor, three plates each were used for CD4 naive and CD4 memory, two for CD8 naive, and one for CD8 memory. Leukapheresis yielded between about 0.85 and 9 billion PBMCs per donor. To increase sequencing depth and limit assay-specific biases, TCR repertoire library preparation and sequencing were carried out by different laboratories using diverse techniques. The study deeply sequenced blood TCR repertoires of about 5 healthy adults to estimate repertoire size and the extent of clonotype sharing between individuals.

Using the deep immunoSEQ assay, TCR CDR3 regions were amplified from genomic DNA by multiplex PCR. Extracted genomic DNA from each cell subset was distributed evenly across all wells of several immunoSEQ 96-well plates, and each plate was treated as a replicate. For sorted subsets, 200 to 250 ng of genomic DNA, equivalent to 25,000 to 35,000 T cell genomes, went into each replicate PCR. The purified libraries were quantified using a Qubit 3.0 fluorometer, sized with a Bioanalyzer 2100, and then quantified again using the KAPA Library Quantification kit. Each immunoSEQ 96-well plate was sequenced on its own single-read 150-cycle Illumina NextSeq 550 flow cell. On the authors' methods: Because the immunoSEQ output held only junctional sequences and lacked quality scores, the filtering could not match the filtering applied to full-length reads. To assign V/J genes and CDR3, sequences were annotated using PyIR, a Python wrapper for IgBLAST v1.9, with IMGT germline references. Reads were filtered out if the reads had weak V/J assignments (E-value above 1e-6), no CDR3, stop codons, out-of-frame junctions, or ambiguous translated residues. V3J clonotypes were defined by identical inferred V gene, J gene, and CDR3 amino acid sequence. To compute the percentage overlap between repertoires, the number of shared unique clonotypes was divided by the size of the smaller repertoire. Three approaches were used to assess repertoire richness: RTK rarefaction, the Chao1 estimator, and Recon v2.1 estimates of unobserved clonotypes. OLGA was used to compute generation probabilities for all TCRbeta clonotypes that the gDNA method yielded from a few donors. TCRdb carries this immuneACCESS record with in-frame sequences only. Its versions omit some clonotypes, under half of them owing to an unresolved V gene in the studies checked, with the rest unexplained. V, J and clone size are taken as reported in that table, and D and trimming were inferred from the DNA itself. This sample holds hundreds of thousands of clones; 90% to 98% were observed only once. The ten biggest clones cover more than 0.3% of the sample.

The donors were healthy, HIV-negative adults who had no recently reported acute infections or vaccinations. Only Caucasian adults living in Nashville, Tennessee, USA were represented among the donors. The CD8 memory samples were a combination of magnetically selected CD45RO+ cells and CCR7-negative CD45RA+ effector memory (TemRA) cells. Blood was obtained by leukapheresis, after which PBMCs were separated by Ficoll-Histopaque density gradient centrifugation and cryopreserved in liquid nitrogen vapor phase. Analytical flow cytometry was used to check the purity and quantity of every magnetically sorted T cell population. Genomic DNA was isolated from each sorted fraction and quantified by UV absorbance on a Nanodrop 2000c. From the cysteine up to the phenylalanine, the CDR3 has a length of 13 residues. Kept here is only the CDR3 DNA, which spans 39 bases and is read in frame from base 1. CDR1 MDHEN and CDR2 SYDVKM are derived from the germline V gene. Relative to germline, V is missing 6 bases and J is missing 0 bases, with 1 base of the junction outside any gene match.

Broad study findings and their caveats: Even with the large sequencing depth, rarefaction of the sorted-subset datasets indicated that sequencing was incomplete. Across several donors, approximately 4.9% of naive CD4, approximately 3.6% of naive CD8, about 2.3% of memory CD4, and over 0.35% of memory CD8 clonotypes were shared. Naive subsets generally had larger estimated clonotype richness than memory subsets. Sampling was restricted to blood, and TCR repertoires in tissues likely differ from the TCR repertoires found in blood. Clonotypes shared by all four sorted-subset donors showed higher generation probabilities than non-shared clonotypes. The genetic and exposure-history diversity represented was limited by the small number of donors. Pairwise subsampling indicated that sequencing depth was expected to affect the degree of clonotype sharing among donors.

The V gene is TRBV28 and the J gene is TRBJ1-2; the central 7 bases match TRBD1. Source material: memory CD8+ T cells sorted from blood. The cell subset or site label here, explained by the study, means: CD45RO+ cells pooled with CCR7-negative TemRA cells. This clonotype was sampled from a man aged 25-40 years in good health. Here the CDR3 is given as CASRGQSNYGYTF. Here is the DNA: TGTGCCAGCAGGGGACAGTCTAACTATGGCTACACCTTC.